These T cell receptor beta chains were read from a single sample in a study of untreated major depressive disorder. Libraries were prepared by immunoSEQ multiplex PCR; TCRdb keeps only in-frame clonotypes and omits some of them. The data hold 20,000 to 25,000 clones, with approximately 87% observed a single time. Specimen: CD4+ T cells from PBMCs. The receptors here all came from a woman in her twenties or thirties in good health. Each CDR3 is given with its conserved first and last residue. D genes are given only for firm matches. A row's size may be missing; if present it is once, few, many or a size class.

V gene	D gene	clone size	J gene	CDR3 protein	CDR3 DNA
TRBV5-6	TRBD1	once	TRBJ2-7	CASSWDRGTYEQYF	TGTGCCAGCAGTTGGGACAGGGGGACCTACGAGCAGTACTTC
TRBV6-1	-	-	TRBJ2-1	CASTYQNEQFF	TGTGCCAGCACGTACCAGAATGAGCAGTTCTTC
TRBV5-1	TRBD1	-	TRBJ2-1	CASSRQGGSGNNEQFF	TGCGCCAGCAGCCGACAGGGGGGTTCGGGCAACAATGAGCAGTTCTTC
TRBV5-1	TRBD1	-	TRBJ2-2	CASGTGVNTGELFF	TGCGCCAGCGGGACAGGGGTTAACACCGGGGAGCTGTTTTTT
TRBV7-6	TRBD1	-	TRBJ1-6	CASSSGQAYSPLHF	TGTGCCAGCAGCTCTGGACAGGCGTATTCACCCCTCCACTTT
TRBV27	-	-	TRBJ2-7	CASRQFGGYEQYF	TGTGCCAGCCGGCAGTTCGGCGGCTACGAGCAGTACTTC
TRBV28	-	-	TRBJ1-1	CASTRGGDTEAFF	TGTGCCAGCACCAGAGGGGGGGACACTGAAGCTTTCTTT
TRBV6-5	-	-	TRBJ1-2	CASRRDYGYTF	TGTGCCAGCCGGCGGGACTATGGCTACACCTTC
TRBV9	TRBD2	few	TRBJ2-1	CASSVAAGVYNEQFF	TGTGCCAGCAGCGTAGCTGCGGGGGTTTACAATGAGCAGTTCTTC
TRBV7-2	TRBD1	once	TRBJ1-1	CASSWQLQGKREAFF	TGTGCCAGCAGCTGGCAGCTACAGGGGAAAAGGGAAGCTTTCTTT
TRBV28	TRBD1	-	TRBJ1-1	CASSLWSGGANTEAFF	TGTGCCAGCAGTTTATGGTCAGGGGGCGCTAACACTGAAGCTTTCTTT
TRBV6-5	-	-	TRBJ2-2	CASSSGPRRTGELFF	TGTGCCAGCAGTTCCGGGCCTAGACGCACCGGGGAGCTGTTTTTT
TRBV4-3	-	-	TRBJ1-2	CASSQQLDSYSYGYTF	TGCGCCAGCAGCCAACAATTGGACAGCTACTCCTATGGCTACACCTTC
TRBV5-4	-	-	TRBJ2-3	CASSLGGDSTDTQYF	TGTGCCAGCAGCTTGGGTGGGGATTCGACAGATACGCAGTATTTT
TRBV10-2	-	-	TRBJ2-7	CASSTPGGTYEQYF	TGCGCCAGCAGTACACCTGGGGGTACCTACGAGCAGTACTTC
TRBV7-9	TRBD1	-	TRBJ1-2	CASSARPGQGAGYTF	TGTGCCAGCAGCGCCCGACCGGGACAGGGTGCTGGCTACACCTTC
TRBV5-1	TRBD2	-	TRBJ2-5	CASSGGTSGETQYF	TGCGCCAGCAGCGGGGGGACTAGCGGAGAGACCCAGTACTTC
TRBV10-3	TRBD1	-	TRBJ1-4	CAISSGTGHEKLFF	TGTGCCATCAGTTCCGGGACAGGGCATGAAAAACTGTTTTTT
TRBV27	-	once	TRBJ2-2	CASSFTGFATGELFF	TGTGCCAGCAGTTTTACAGGGTTTGCCACCGGGGAGCTGTTTTTT
TRBV11-2	TRBD1	-	TRBJ1-2	CASSLGDREGYGYTF	TGTGCCAGCAGCTTAGGAGACAGGGAGGGCTATGGCTACACCTTC
TRBV7-2	-	few	TRBJ1-1	CASSFQGNTEAFF	TGTGCCAGCAGCTTTCAAGGGAACACTGAAGCTTTCTTT
TRBV30	-	-	TRBJ1-1	CAWSVWGRATEAFF	TGTGCCTGGAGTGTTTGGGGGCGGGCCACTGAAGCTTTCTTT
TRBV5-1	TRBD1	-	TRBJ1-2	CASSFRTGDGYTF	TGCGCCAGCAGCTTTAGGACAGGGGATGGCTACACCTTC
TRBV5-4	-	-	TRBJ2-7	CASSLGNKREQYF	TGTGCCAGCAGCTTGGGGAATAAGCGCGAGCAGTACTTC
TRBV4-1	-	-	TRBJ1-1	CASSQDRFGEGDGGTEAFF	TGCGCCAGCAGCCAAGATAGATTTGGGGAGGGTGATGGAGGCACTGAAGCTTTCTTT
TRBV4-3	-	-	TRBJ2-4	CASSQDLGVADLLAKNIQYF	TGCGCCAGCAGCCAAGATCTCGGGGTAGCAGATCTTCTAGCCAAAAACATTCAGTACTTC
TRBV5-4	-	-	TRBJ2-2	CASSPGQTNTGELFF	TGTGCCAGCAGCCCAGGACAGACTAACACCGGGGAGCTGTTTTTT
TRBV27	-	few	TRBJ1-1	CASSLEGWGANTEAFF	TGTGCCAGCAGTTTAGAGGGGTGGGGCGCGAACACTGAAGCTTTCTTT
TRBV4-3	-	-	TRBJ1-5	CASSQDGGNQPQHF	TGCGCCAGCAGCCAAGACGGGGGGAATCAGCCCCAGCATTTT
TRBV25-1	-	-	TRBJ2-5	CASSELRPYSQETQYF	TGTGCCAGCAGTGAATTAAGGCCTTACAGCCAAGAGACCCAGTACTTC
TRBV5-4	-	once	TRBJ2-7	CASSLLGYNYEQYF	TGTGCCAGCAGCTTGCTCGGCTATAACTACGAGCAGTACTTC
TRBV29-1	-	once	TRBJ1-1	CSVEPESRQAFF	TGCAGCGTTGAACCCGAGTCCAGGCAAGCTTTCTTT
TRBV5-1	-	-	TRBJ2-3	CASTRNLGSTDTQYF	TGCGCCAGCACGAGGAATCTGGGCAGCACAGATACGCAGTATTTT
TRBV7-2	-	-	TRBJ2-3	CASRPTFTDTQYF	TGTGCCAGCAGACCCACATTCACAGATACGCAGTATTTT
TRBV7-6	-	-	TRBJ1-3	CASSRGQSSSGNTIYF	TGTGCCAGCAGCCGAGGACAGTCGAGCTCTGGAAACACCATATATTTT
TRBV9	TRBD1	-	TRBJ2-7	CASSVEGRDRVSEEQYF	TGTGCCAGCAGCGTAGAAGGTAGGGACAGGGTGTCGGAAGAGCAGTACTTC
TRBV6-1	TRBD1	-	TRBJ1-2	CASRQTGAHYGYTF	TGTGCCAGCAGGCAAACAGGGGCGCACTATGGCTACACCTTC
TRBV6-5	-	few	TRBJ1-1	CASREGTEAFF	TGTGCCAGCAGGGAAGGTACTGAAGCTTTCTTT
TRBV4-3	-	-	TRBJ1-1	CASSQEGLNTEAFF	TGCGCCAGCAGCCAAGAAGGGCTAAACACTGAAGCTTTCTTT
TRBV5-6	-	-	TRBJ1-2	CASRRVQGYYGYTF	TGTGCCAGCCGCAGAGTCCAGGGCTACTATGGCTACACCTTC
TRBV6-1	-	-	TRBJ1-1	CASSPTGLNTEAFF	TGTGCCAGCAGTCCCACAGGGTTGAACACTGAAGCTTTCTTT
TRBV7-2	-	-	TRBJ1-5	CASSRQSNQPQHF	TGTGCCAGCAGTCGACAGTCCAATCAGCCCCAGCATTTT
TRBV6-5	-	-	TRBJ1-1	CASSLFPDGNTEAFF	TGTGCCAGCAGTCTGTTCCCCGATGGGAACACTGAAGCTTTCTTT
TRBV7-2	-	few	TRBJ1-1	CASSLVTPEAFF	TGTGCCAGCAGCTTAGTTACACCAGAAGCTTTCTTT
TRBV29-1	-	-	TRBJ2-7	CSVGSYYEQYF	TGCAGCGTCGGATCCTACTACGAGCAGTACTTC
TRBV7-8	-	-	TRBJ1-6	CASSLVGGIGLHF	TGTGCCAGCAGCTTAGTGGGTGGGATAGGCCTCCACTTT
TRBV6-5	-	-	TRBJ1-4	CASTSKGGEKLFF	TGTGCCAGCACCTCGAAGGGGGGTGAAAAACTGTTTTTT
TRBV5-1	-	-	TRBJ1-3	CASSERQRLLSDSGNTIYF	TGCGCCAGCAGCGAGAGACAGCGCTTGCTCTCCGACTCTGGAAACACCATATATTTT
TRBV11-2	-	-	TRBJ2-7	CASSRAQSSYEQYF	TGTGCCAGCAGCAGAGCCCAGAGCTCCTACGAGCAGTACTTC
TRBV29-1	-	-	TRBJ1-2	CSATPQGPNYGYTF	TGCAGCGCCACCCCCCAGGGGCCTAACTATGGCTACACCTTC
TRBV25-1	TRBD2	-	TRBJ2-3	CASSASGAGIASTDTQYF	TGTGCCAGCAGTGCTAGCGGGGCGGGAATTGCTAGCACAGATACGCAGTATTTT
TRBV11-3	-	-	TRBJ1-1	CASSLTGYTEAFF	TGTGCCAGCAGCCTGACAGGATACACTGAAGCTTTCTTT
TRBV28	TRBD1	-	TRBJ1-2	CASSLWDRDYGYTF	TGTGCCAGCAGTTTATGGGACAGGGACTATGGCTACACCTTC
TRBV5-1	TRBD1	once	TRBJ1-2	CASSLAGTGPYGYTF	TGCGCCAGCAGCTTGGCCGGGACAGGGCCGTATGGCTACACCTTC